Described below is a single T cell receptor beta chain sequence and its context. The antigen is not known. These data are taken from a study of T cells in localized non-small cell lung cancer. Profiled with immunoSEQ multiplex PCR; TCRdb holds only in-frame clones, not every one. This sample yields about 59,000 clones, of which about 90% are seen a single time; just under 2% belongs to the top ten. Germline V gene sequence: CDR1 SNHLY, CDR2 FYNNEI. CDR3 length: 17 residues. V lost 7 bases and J 5 bases, leaving 26 bases between the germline ends. Findings of the study overall: Uninvolved adjacent lung had more T cell clonality than any other tissue, topping tumor.

The rearrangement joins TRBV2 to TRBJ2-5; D perhaps matches TRBD2 (6 bases). This clonotype was sampled from a woman aged 40 to 75 with stage I lung adenocarcinoma. The starting material was peripheral blood, obtained before any cancer treatment. CDR3 residues: CASTLRGGSGRGETQYF. The CDR3 nucleotides read TGTGCCAGCACCTTAAGAGGAGGGAGCGGCCGAGGGGAGACCCAGTACTTC.